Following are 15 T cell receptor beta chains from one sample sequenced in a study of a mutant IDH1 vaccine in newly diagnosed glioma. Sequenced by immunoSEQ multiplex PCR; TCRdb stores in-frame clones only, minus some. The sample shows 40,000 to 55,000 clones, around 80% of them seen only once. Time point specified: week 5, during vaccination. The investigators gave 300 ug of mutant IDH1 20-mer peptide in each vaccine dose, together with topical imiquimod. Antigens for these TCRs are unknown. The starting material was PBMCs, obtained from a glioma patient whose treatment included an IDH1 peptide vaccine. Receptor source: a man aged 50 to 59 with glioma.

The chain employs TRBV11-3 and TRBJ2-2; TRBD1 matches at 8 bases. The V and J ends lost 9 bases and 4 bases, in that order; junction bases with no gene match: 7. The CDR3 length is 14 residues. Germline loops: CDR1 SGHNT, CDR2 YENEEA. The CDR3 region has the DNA TGTGCCAGTAAAGACAGGGGTGGCACCGGGGAGCTGTTTTTT. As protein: CASKDRGGTGELFF. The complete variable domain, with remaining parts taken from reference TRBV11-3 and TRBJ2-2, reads EAGVVQSPRYKIIEKKQPVAFWCNPISGHNTLYWYLQNLGQGPELLIRYENEEAVDDSQLPKDRFSAERLKGVDSTLKIQPAELGDSAVYLCASKDRGGTGELFFGEGSRLTVL.

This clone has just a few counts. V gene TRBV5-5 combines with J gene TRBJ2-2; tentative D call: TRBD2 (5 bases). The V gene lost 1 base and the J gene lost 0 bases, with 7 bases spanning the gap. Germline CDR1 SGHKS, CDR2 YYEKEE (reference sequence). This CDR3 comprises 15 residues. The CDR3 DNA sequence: TGTGCCAGCAGCTTGCTAGCAGCGAACACCGGGGAGCTGTTTTTT. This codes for CASSLLAANTGELFF.

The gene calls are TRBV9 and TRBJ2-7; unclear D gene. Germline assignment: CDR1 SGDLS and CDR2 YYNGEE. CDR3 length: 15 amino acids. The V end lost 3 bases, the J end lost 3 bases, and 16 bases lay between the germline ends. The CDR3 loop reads CASSAGYSSYYEQYF. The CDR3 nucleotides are TGTGCCAGCAGCGCCGGATACAGCTCCTACTACGAGCAGTACTTC.

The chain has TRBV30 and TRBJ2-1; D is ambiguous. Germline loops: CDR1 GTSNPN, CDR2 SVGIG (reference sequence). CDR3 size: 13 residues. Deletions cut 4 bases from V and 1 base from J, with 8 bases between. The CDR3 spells CAWKLLSYNEQFF. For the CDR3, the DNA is TGTGCCTGGAAGTTACTATCCTACAATGAGCAGTTCTTC.

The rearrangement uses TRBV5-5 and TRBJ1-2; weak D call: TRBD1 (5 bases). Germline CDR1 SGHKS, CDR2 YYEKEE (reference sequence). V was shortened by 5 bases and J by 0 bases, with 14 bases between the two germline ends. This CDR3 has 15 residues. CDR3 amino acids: CASSPAGGANYGYTF. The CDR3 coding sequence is TGTGCCAGCAGTCCGGCGGGGGGAGCTAACTATGGCTACACCTTC.

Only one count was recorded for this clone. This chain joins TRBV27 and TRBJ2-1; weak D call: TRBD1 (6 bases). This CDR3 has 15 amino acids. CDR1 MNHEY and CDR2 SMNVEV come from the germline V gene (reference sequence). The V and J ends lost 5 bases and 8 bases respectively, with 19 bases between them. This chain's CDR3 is CASSRGTSQLYEQFF. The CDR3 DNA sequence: TGTGCCAGCAGTCGAGGGACATCTCAGCTCTATGAGCAGTTCTTC.

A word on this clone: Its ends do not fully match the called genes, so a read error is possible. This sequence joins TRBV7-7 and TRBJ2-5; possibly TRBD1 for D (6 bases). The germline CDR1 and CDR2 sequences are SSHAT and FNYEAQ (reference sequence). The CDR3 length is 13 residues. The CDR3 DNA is TGTGCTAGCAGCTTAGAGCAGGGGGAGACCCAGTACTTC. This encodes CASSLEQGETQYF.

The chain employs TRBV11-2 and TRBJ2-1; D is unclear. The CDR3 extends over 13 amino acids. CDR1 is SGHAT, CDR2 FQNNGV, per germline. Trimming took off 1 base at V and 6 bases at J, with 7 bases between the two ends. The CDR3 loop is CASSLGTANEQFF. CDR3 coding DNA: TGTGCCAGCAGCTTAGGGACGGCCAATGAGCAGTTCTTC. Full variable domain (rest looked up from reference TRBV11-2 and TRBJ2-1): EAGVAQSPRYKIIEKRQSVAFWCNPISGHATLYWYQQILGQGPKLLIQFQNNGVVDDSQLPKDRFSAERLKGVDSTLKIQPAKLEDSAVYLCASSLGTANEQFFGPGTRLTVL.

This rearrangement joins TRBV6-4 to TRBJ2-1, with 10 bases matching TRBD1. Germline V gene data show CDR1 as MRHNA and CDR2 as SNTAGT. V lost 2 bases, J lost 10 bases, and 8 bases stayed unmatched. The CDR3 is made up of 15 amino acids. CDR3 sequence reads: CASSDGDRGIREQFF. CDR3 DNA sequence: TGTGCCAGCAGTGACGGGGACAGGGGTATTCGAGAGCAGTTCTTC.

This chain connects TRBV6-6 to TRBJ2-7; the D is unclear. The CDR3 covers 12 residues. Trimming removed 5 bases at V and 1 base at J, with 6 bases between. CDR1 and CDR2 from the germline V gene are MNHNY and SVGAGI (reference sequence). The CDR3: CASSPRSYEQYF. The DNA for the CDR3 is TGTGCCAGCAGTCCTCGGTCCTACGAGCAGTACTTC.

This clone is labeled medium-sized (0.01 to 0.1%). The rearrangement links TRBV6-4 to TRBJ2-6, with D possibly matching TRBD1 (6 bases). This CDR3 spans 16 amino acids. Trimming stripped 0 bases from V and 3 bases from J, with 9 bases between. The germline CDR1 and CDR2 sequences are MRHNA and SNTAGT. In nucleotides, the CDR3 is TGTGCCAGCAGTGACTCAGCAGGGGATGGGGCCAACGTCCTGACTTTC. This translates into CASSDSAGDGANVLTF.

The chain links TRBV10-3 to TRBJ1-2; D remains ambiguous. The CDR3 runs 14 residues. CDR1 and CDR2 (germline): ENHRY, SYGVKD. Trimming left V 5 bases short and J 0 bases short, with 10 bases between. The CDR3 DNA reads TGTGCCATCAGTCGGACCGACCCTAACTATGGCTACACCTTC. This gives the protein CAISRTDPNYGYTF.

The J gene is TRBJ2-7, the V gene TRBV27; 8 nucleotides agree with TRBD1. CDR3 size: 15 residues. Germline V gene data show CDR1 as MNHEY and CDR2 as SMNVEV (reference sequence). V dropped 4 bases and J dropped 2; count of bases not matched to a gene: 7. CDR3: CASSSGTGFTYEQYF. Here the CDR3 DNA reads TGTGCCAGCAGTTCCGGGACAGGTTTTACCTACGAGCAGTACTTC.

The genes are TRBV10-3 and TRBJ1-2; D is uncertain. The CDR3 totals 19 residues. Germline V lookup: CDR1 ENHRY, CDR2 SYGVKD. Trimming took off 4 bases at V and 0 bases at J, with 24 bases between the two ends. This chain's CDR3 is CAISGQRIDTTQANYGYTF. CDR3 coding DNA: TGTGCCATCAGTGGCCAGAGAATCGACACGACTCAAGCTAACTATGGCTACACCTTC.

This CDR3 reads CASSIDPLLHGGTEAFF. In DNA form, the CDR3 reads TGTGCCAGTAGTATAGATCCTCTCTTACATGGAGGGACTGAAGCTTTCTTT. J is TRBJ1-1 and V is TRBV19, with D hard to call. This CDR3 region has 17 residues. The germline V and J ends were trimmed by 0 bases and 5 bases, with 19 bases remaining between them. Per the germline V gene, CDR1 is LNHDA and CDR2 is SQIVND (reference sequence).